The clone carrying this T cell receptor (beta chain) was observed a handful of times. The antigen remains undetermined. The sample is drawn from a study of cytomegalovirus exposure and HLA in healthy donors. Overall study results and limits: Generally TCR sequences proved uncommon, though certain public TCRs appeared in numerous donors. Reported performance of the classifier showed diagnosis of cytomegalovirus status with high specificity and sensitivity.

It was with 60 Vbeta and 13 Jbeta primers that the PCR ran. The data were produced by immunoSEQ multiplex PCR, yet TCRdb's version contains in-frame clones alone and is incomplete. The sample yields 100,000 to 120,000 clones, about three quarters seen once. From germline, CDR1 is SEHNR and CDR2 FQNEAQ (reference sequence). The length of the CDR3 is 15 residues. The trim removed 3 bases at V and 5 bases at J, leaving 9 bases unmatched. J is TRBJ2-5 and V is TRBV7-9; TRBD2 agrees at 7 bases. The sequenced sample was PBMCs. This clonotype was sampled from a woman in her fifties or sixties in good health and CMV-seropositive. The CDR3 protein is CASSFYTGGEETQYF. For the CDR3, the DNA is TGTGCCAGCAGCTTTTATACGGGAGGAGAGGAGACCCAGTACTTC.